This TCR beta chain was retrieved from a study of vaccination effects on CD4 cells after COVID-19. This clone showed up just once. Its antigen is still unknown. Between days 9 and 11 of culture, CD4+ T cells were separated out. This table comes from immunoSEQ multiplex PCR, and its TCRdb copy is limited to in-frame clones, with some not included. The profile shows some 50,000 clones, 50% to 70% of them singletons. The germline gives CDR1 LGHDT, CDR2 YNNKEL (reference sequence). The CDR3 covers 17 residues. V was trimmed by 5 bases and J by 1 base, leaving 18 bases between them. The genes are TRBV3-1 (or the pseudogene TRBV3-2) and TRBJ2-4, with unresolved D. The sample here was CD4+ T cells from PBMCs cultured without peptide, taken before COVID-19 vaccination. This sequence was found in a human donor who received a COVID-19 vaccine. CDR3 DNA sequence: TGTGCCAGCAGCGATGGGCCTTCTTTATTGGCCAAAAACATTCAGTACTTC. As protein: CASSDGPSLLAKNIQYF.